This T cell receptor beta chain stems from a study of T cell responses to AZD1222 COVID-19 vaccine. Findings and limits, study-wide: Unmutated variant regions are reportedly targeted by nearly half of spike-specific TCRs.

V was pared by 1 base and J by 5 bases, with 7 bases of the junction left unmatched. The CDR3 sequence is 16 residues long. Germline CDR1 and CDR2: SGHNT and YYREEE (reference sequence). Concerning this clone itself: Antigen unknown.

Sequencing used immunoSEQ multiplex PCR; TCRdb keeps in-frame clones, though not all of them. The sample contains about 110,000 clones, 90% to 95% of which appear only once. The chain links TRBV5-4 to TRBJ2-3; 10 nucleotides align to TRBD2. The receptor's source is an adult who received the AZD1222 COVID-19 vaccine. The material sequenced was peripheral blood, taken 28 days after the second AZD1222 dose. CDR3 in DNA: TGTGCCAGCAGCTTGCGGCTAGCGGGAGTGGGAGATACGCAGTATTTT. Protein sequence: CASSLRLAGVGDTQYF.